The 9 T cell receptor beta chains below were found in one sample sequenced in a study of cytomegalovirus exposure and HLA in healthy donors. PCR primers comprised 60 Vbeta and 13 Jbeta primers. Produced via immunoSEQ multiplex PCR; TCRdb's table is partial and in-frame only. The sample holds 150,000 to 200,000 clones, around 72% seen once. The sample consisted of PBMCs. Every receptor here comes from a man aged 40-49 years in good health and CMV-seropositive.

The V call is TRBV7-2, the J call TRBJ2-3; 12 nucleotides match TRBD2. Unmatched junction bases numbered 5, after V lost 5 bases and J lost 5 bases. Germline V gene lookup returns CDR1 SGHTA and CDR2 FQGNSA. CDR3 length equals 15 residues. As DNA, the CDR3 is TGTGCCAGCAGCCCTAGCGGGGGGGCCCTAGATACGCAGTATTTT. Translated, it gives CASSPSGGALDTQYF.

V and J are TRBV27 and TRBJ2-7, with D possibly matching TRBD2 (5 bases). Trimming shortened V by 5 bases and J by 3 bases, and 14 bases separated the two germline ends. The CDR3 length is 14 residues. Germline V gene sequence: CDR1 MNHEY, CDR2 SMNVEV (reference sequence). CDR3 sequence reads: CASSRVARIYEQYF. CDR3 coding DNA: TGTGCCAGCAGTCGGGTAGCGAGGATCTACGAGCAGTACTTC.

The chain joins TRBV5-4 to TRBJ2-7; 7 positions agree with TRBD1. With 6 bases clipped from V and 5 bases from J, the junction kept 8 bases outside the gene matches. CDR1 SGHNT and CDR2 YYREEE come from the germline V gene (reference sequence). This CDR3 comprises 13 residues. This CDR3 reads CASTIDRDDEQYF. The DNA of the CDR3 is TGTGCCAGCACCATAGACAGGGACGACGAGCAGTACTTC.

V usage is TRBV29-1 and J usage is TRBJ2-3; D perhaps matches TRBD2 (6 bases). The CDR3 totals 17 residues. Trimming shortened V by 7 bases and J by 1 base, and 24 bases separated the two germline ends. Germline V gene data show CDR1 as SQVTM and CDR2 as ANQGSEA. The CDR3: CSARGTSAVAGTDTQYF. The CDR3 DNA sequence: TGCAGCGCCAGAGGGACCTCGGCGGTAGCGGGCACAGATACGCAGTATTTT.

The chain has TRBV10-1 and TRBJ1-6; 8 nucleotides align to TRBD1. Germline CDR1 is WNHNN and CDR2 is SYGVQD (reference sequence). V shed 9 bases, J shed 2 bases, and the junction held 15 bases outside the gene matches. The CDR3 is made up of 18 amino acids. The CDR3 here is CASQGDRSFMAYNSPLHF. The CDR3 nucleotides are TGCGCCAGTCAGGGGGACAGGTCCTTTATGGCCTATAATTCACCCCTCCACTTT.

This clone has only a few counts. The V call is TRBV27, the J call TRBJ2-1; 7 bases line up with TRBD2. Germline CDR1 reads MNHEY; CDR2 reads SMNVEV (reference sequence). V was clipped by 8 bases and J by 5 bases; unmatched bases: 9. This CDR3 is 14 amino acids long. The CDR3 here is CASAFRGENNEQFF. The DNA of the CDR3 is TGTGCCAGCGCATTCCGGGGGGAGAACAATGAGCAGTTCTTC.

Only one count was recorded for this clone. This chain's CDR3 is CASSYRASTEAFF. CDR3 DNA: TGTGCCAGTAGCTACAGGGCCAGCACTGAAGCTTTCTTT. The chain joins TRBV19 to TRBJ1-1; TRBD1 is a possible D gene (6 bases). V shed 6 bases and J shed 4 bases, with 12 bases lying between them. CDR1 LNHDA and CDR2 SQIVND come from the germline V gene (reference sequence). The CDR3 length is 13 residues.

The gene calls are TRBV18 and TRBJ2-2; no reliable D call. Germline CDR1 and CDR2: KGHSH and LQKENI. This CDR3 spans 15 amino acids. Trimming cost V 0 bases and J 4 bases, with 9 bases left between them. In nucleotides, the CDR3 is TGTGCCAGCTCACCACCGAGTCGATTCACCGGGGAGCTGTTTTTT. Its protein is CASSPPSRFTGELFF. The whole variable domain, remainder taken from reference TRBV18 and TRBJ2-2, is NAGVMQNPRHLVRRRGQEARLRCSPMKGHSHVYWYRQLPEEGLKFMVYLQKENIIDESGMPKERFSAEFPKEGPSILRIQQVVRGDSAAYFCASSPPSRFTGELFFGEGSRLTVL.

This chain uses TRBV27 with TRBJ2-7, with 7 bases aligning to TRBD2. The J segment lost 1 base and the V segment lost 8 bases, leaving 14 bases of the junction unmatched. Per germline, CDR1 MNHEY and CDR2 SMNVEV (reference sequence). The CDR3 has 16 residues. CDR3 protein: CASLVKMGGSSYEQYF. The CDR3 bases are TGTGCCAGCCTCGTAAAAATGGGAGGGAGTTCCTACGAGCAGTACTTC.